The T cell receptor beta chain described here comes from a study of cytomegalovirus exposure and HLA in healthy donors. Points from the study as a whole: High specificity and sensitivity for cytomegalovirus status were reported for the classifier.

TCRdb's copy holds only in-frame clones and misses some; the assay was immunoSEQ multiplex PCR. The profile shows roughly 200,000 clones, 86% of them singletons. The CDR3 extends over 16 amino acids. The germline CDR1 and CDR2 sequences are SGHNT and YENEEA. Germline trimming cut 3 bases from V and 4 bases from J; bases unmatched to any gene: 4. Details on this clone: What it recognizes is unknown.

Material for sequencing was PBMCs. The sequence was collected from a man aged 25-45 years in good health and CMV-seropositive. The rearrangement links TRBV11-3 to TRBJ2-2; 11 nucleotides agree with TRBD1. Written as DNA, the CDR3 is TGTGCCAGCAGCTTGTATGGGACAGGGGGCACCGGGGAGCTGTTTTTT. Translated, it gives CASSLYGTGGTGELFF.